These 5 T cell receptor beta chains came from one sample sequenced in a study of CD8 T cells in Susac syndrome. RNA in amounts of about 0.5 to 1 ug was reverse transcribed with random hexamers. TCRdb analysed the immunoSEQ multiplex PCR reads with MiXCR anew, one entry per CDR3 protein. The profile covers 130,000 or so distinct CDR3 sequences, with roughly 94% appearing a single time and 0.28% taken by the ten largest. Sequencing used CD8+ T cells from PBMCs. Receptors were obtained from a human donor with Susac syndrome.

V gene TRBV14 combines with J gene TRBJ2-3; 14 bases line up with TRBD2. The CDR3 totals 19 residues. The junction had 16 bases not matched to a gene; V was cut back by 5 bases and J by 6 bases. The germline V gene encodes CDR1 SGHDN and CDR2 FVKESK. The CDR3 bases are TGTGCCAGCAGCTTCCAGGGGCGGACTAGCGGGGGGATCGGCGATACGCAGTATTTT. As protein: CASSFQGRTSGGIGDTQYF.

The V and J genes are TRBV7-2 and TRBJ2-5; no firm D call. The germline gives CDR1 SGHTA, CDR2 FQGNSA. The V end lost 5 bases, the J end lost 3 bases, and 10 bases lay between the germline ends. The CDR3 contains 13 residues. CDR3 amino acids: CASSAQNEETQYF. The CDR3 nucleotides are TGTGCCAGCAGCGCTCAAAATGAAGAGACCCAGTACTTC.

The chain recombines TRBV12-3 or TRBV12-4 with TRBJ2-1; no definite D call. V shed 5 bases and J shed 0 bases, with 14 bases lying between them. The CDR3 runs 16 residues. The CDR3 loop is CASSNTDGSSYNEQFF. The CDR3 region has the DNA TGTGCCAGCAGTAACACGGACGGTAGCTCCTACAATGAGCAGTTCTTC.

The genes are TRBV4-1 and TRBJ2-5; 11 bases fit TRBD2. Germline values: CDR1 MGHRA, CDR2 YSYEKL. The CDR3 spans 16 residues. V lost 9 bases and J lost 2; bases outside the gene matches: 11. CDR3 residues: CASSPWGTSGQETQYF. In nucleotides, the CDR3 is TGCGCCAGTTCTCCCTGGGGGACTAGCGGTCAAGAGACCCAGTACTTC.

This sequence joins TRBV14 and TRBJ2-7; 10 bases match TRBD1. Germline-derived CDR1 and CDR2 are SGHDN and FVKESK. The CDR3 extends over 15 amino acids. With V trimmed by 0 bases and J by 3 bases, 2 bases remained unmatched. CDR3 region: CASSQERTGGYEQYF. The CDR3 bases are TGTGCCAGCAGCCAAGAGCGGACAGGGGGCTACGAGCAGTACTTC.